This T cell receptor (beta chain) emerged from a study of CD8 T cells in Susac syndrome. TCR beta was sequenced from blood CD8+ and CD4+ T cells. TEMRA cells were FACS-enriched, with CD8+ and CD4+ T cells isolated negatively. Comment on this clonotype: Antigen: not known.

CDR1 is LNHDA and CDR2 is SQIVND in the germline V gene (reference sequence). The CDR3 has 15 residues. Losses at the gene ends were 6 bases for V and 2 bases for J; bases not matched to a gene: 10. RNA amounts of about 0.45 to 1 ug underwent reverse transcription with random hexamers. An immunoSEQ multiplex PCR amplified TCR beta CDR3 over 54 Vbeta and 13 Jbeta. TCRdb used MiXCR to reprocess the immunoSEQ multiplex PCR reads, holding one entry per CDR3 protein. The table lists 150,000 to 200,000 distinct CDR3 sequences, less than 95% of them singletons, with 0.075% to 0.095% in the top ten. Study conclusions and caveats: Individuals included in the TCR sequencing and HLA analysis were acknowledged by the study to be relatively few in number.

The sample comprised CD4+ T cells from PBMCs. The clonotype was recovered from a human donor with multiple sclerosis. The chain combines TRBV19 with TRBJ2-7; 7 bases map to TRBD1. This CDR3 is CASSENRDSTYEQYF. The CDR3, as DNA: TGTGCCAGTAGCGAAAACCGGGACAGTACCTACGAGCAGTACTTC. Full variable domain (missing parts from reference TRBV19 and TRBJ2-7): DGGITQSPKYLFRKEGQNVTLSCEQNLNHDAMYWYRQDPGQGLRLIYYSQIVNDFQKGDIAEGYSVSREKKESFPLTVTSAQKNPTAFYLCASSENRDSTYEQYFGPGTRLTVT.